This T cell receptor beta chain came from a study of cytomegalovirus exposure and HLA in healthy donors. The CDR3 consists of 14 residues. The J segment lost 6 bases and the V segment lost 8 bases, leaving 6 bases of the junction unmatched. Looked up from germline, CDR1 is MNHNS and CDR2 is SASEGT. It was with 60 Vbeta and 13 Jbeta primers that the PCR ran. The table came from immunoSEQ multiplex PCR; TCRdb's copy has only in-frame clones and leaves some out. Among about 180,000 clones, roughly 87% were seen once, and the ten largest hold 1.5%. V and J are TRBV6-1 and TRBJ2-1, with TRBD2 matching over 11 bases. The sample comprised PBMCs. The TCR originated in a man in his forties or fifties in good health and CMV-seronegative. In DNA, the CDR3 is TGTGCCAGCTCTCTAGCGGGGGGCGTCAATGAGCAGTTCTTC. It codes for CASSLAGGVNEQFF.